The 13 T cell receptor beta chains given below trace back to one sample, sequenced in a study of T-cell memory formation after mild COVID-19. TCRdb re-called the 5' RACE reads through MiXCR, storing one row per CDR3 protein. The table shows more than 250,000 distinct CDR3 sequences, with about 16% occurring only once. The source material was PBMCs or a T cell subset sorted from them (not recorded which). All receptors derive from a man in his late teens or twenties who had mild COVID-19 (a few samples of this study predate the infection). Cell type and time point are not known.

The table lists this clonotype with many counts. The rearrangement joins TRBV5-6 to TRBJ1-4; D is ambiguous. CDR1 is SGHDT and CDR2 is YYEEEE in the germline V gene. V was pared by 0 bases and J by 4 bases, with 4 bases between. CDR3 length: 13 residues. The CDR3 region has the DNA TGTGCCAGCAGCTTGGGGGATAATGAAAAACTGTTTTTT. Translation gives CASSLGDNEKLFF.

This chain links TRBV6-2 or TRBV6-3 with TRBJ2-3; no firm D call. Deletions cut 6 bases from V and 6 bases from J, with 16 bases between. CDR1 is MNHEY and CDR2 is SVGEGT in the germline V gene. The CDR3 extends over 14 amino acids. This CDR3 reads CASRPDSPVDTQYF. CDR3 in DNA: TGTGCCAGCAGACCCGACTCCCCTGTTGATACGCAGTATTTT.

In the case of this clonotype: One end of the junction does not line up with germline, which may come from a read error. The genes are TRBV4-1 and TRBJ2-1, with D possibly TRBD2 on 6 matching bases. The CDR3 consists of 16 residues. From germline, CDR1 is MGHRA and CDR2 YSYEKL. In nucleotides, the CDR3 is TGCGCCAGCAGCCAATTGAGACGGGGGTCCTTCAATGAGCAGTTCTTC. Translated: CASSQLRRGSFNEQFF.

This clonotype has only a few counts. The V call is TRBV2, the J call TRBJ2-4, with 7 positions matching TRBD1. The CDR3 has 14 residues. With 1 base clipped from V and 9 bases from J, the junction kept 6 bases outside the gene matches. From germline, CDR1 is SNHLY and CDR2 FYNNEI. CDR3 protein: CASSEGQGGGIQYF. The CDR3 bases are TGTGCCAGCAGTGAAGGACAGGGTGGCGGCATTCAGTACTTC.

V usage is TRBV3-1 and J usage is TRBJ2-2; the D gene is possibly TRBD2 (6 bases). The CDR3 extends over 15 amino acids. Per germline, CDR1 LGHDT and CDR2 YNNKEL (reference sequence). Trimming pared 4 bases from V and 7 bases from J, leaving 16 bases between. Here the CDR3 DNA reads TGTGCCAGCAGCCCCCGGGCCGGAGGGATCGGGGAGCTGTTTTTT. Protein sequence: CASSPRAGGIGELFF.

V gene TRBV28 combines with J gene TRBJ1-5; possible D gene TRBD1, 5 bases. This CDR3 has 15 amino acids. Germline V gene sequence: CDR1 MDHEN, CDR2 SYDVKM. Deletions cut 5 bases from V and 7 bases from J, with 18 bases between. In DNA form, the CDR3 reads TGTGCCAGCAGTAGCGACGGGGGTGGAGGGCAGCCCCAGCATTTT. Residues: CASSSDGGGGQPQHF.

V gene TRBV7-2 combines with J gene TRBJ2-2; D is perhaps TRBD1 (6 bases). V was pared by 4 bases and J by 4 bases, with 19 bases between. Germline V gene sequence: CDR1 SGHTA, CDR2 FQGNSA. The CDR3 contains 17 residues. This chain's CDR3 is CASSSALGTFATGELFF. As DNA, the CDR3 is TGTGCCAGCAGCTCGGCACTCGGGACATTCGCCACCGGGGAGCTGTTTTTT.

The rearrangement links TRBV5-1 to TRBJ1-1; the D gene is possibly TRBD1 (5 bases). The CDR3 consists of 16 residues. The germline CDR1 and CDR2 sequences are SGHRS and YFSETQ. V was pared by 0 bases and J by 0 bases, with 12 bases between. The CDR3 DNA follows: TGCGCCAGCAGCTTGGGATTTAGGGGCATGAACACTGAAGCTTTCTTT. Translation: CASSLGFRGMNTEAFF.

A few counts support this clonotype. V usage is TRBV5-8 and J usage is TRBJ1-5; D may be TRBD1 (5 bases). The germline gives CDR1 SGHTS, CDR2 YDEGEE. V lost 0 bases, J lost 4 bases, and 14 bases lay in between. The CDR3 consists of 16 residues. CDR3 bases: TGTGCCAGCAGCTTGGTTGGCCGGGGGAAGAATCAGCCCCAGCATTTT. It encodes CASSLVGRGKNQPQHF.

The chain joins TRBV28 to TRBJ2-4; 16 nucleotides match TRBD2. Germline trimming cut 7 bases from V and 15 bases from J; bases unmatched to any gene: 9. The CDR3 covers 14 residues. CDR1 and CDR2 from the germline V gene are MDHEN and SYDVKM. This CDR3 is CASTAPGTSGGGYF. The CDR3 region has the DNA TGTGCCAGCACCGCACCCGGGACTAGCGGGGGGGGGTACTTC. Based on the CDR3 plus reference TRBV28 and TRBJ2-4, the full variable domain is DVKVTQSSRYLVKRTGEKVFLECVQDMDHENMFWYRQDPGLGLRLIYFSYDVKMKEKGDIPEGYSVSREKKERFSLILESASTNQTSMYLCASTAPGTSGGGYFGAGTRLSVL.

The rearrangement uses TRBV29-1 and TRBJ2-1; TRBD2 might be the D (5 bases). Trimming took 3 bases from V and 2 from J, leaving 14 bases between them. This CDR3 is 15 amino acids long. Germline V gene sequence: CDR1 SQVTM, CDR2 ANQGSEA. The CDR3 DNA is TGCAGCGTTGAGAGCGGCGCTAGCACCTACAATGAGCAGTTCTTC. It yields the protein CSVESGASTYNEQFF.

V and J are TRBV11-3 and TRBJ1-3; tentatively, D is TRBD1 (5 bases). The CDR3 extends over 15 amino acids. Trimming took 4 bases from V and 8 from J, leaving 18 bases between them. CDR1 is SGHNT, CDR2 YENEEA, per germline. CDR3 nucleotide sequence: TGTGCCAGCAGCTCACTCCTAGCCGCAGGGCACACCATATATTTT. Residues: CASSSLLAAGHTIYF.

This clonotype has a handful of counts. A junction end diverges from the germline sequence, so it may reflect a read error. The CDR3 region has the DNA TGTGCCAGCAGTGAAGGACAGGCCCCGGCGTTCTTC. Encoded protein: CASSEGQAPAFF. The V and J genes are TRBV6-1 and TRBJ1-2, with D perhaps matching TRBD1 (6 bases). The germline CDR1 and CDR2 sequences are MNHNS and SASEGT. This CDR3 comprises 12 residues.